A selection of T cell receptor beta chains follows, all from one sample in a study of blood T cell repertoires in COVID-19. The table came from immunoSEQ multiplex PCR; TCRdb's copy has only in-frame clones and leaves some out. Of 90,000 or so clones in the sample, 65% to 90% were seen once. The material sequenced was peripheral blood. These receptors were taken from a man between 60 and 70 years old with acute or convalescent COVID-19. CDR3s leave out the opening cysteine and the closing phenylalanine or tryptophan.

TRBV7-2	TRBJ2-1	ASSPRDRGNEQF
TRBV5-1	TRBJ2-5	ASSLGGARPRAQY
TRBV5-1	TRBJ1-1	ASSADRVGTEAF
TRBV12-3/TRBV12-4	TRBJ1-2	ASSLGTVDGYT
TRBV19	TRBJ2-2	ASSIGTGSGELF
TRBV29-1	TRBJ1-5	SAFGTPGQPQH
TRBV6-1	TRBJ2-7	ASSENLGIRLDEQY
TRBV6-5	TRBJ2-7	AIAQGRLYEQY
TRBV7-6	TRBJ2-7	ASSEGGDYEQY
TRBV5-1	TRBJ2-1	ASSPLGQGLIEF
TRBV14	TRBJ1-4	ASSQHQGTNEKLF
TRBV11-2	TRBJ2-7	ASRFTYEQY
TRBV5-1	TRBJ2-7	ASARGDEQY
TRBV5-1	TRBJ2-5	ASSRTSGEGETQY
TRBV30	TRBJ1-2	AWTGAGYT
TRBV6-2/TRBV6-3	TRBJ2-7	ASSFRDNIHEQY
TRBV19	TRBJ1-5	ASRAILGGNQPQH
TRBV6-1	TRBJ2-3	ASSEAGAPVDTQY
TRBV7-7	TRBJ2-1	ASSSLGQGNEQF
TRBV30	TRBJ2-3	AWSVAGGGDTQY
TRBV18	TRBJ1-1	ASSPRAGLNTEAF
TRBV2	TRBJ2-3	ASSKDRGFDTQY
TRBV6-2/TRBV6-3	TRBJ1-6	ASSYPRPGQKSPLH
TRBV18	TRBJ1-2	ASSPGGRSGYT
TRBV5-1	TRBJ2-3	ASSLLGLARGTDTQY
TRBV6-5	TRBJ1-2	ASTRQGHGYT
TRBV19	TRBJ1-1	ASSIVAIGTGPREAF
TRBV12-3/TRBV12-4	TRBJ2-3	ASSSGGDTQY
TRBV11-3	TRBJ2-3	ASSLLGQGADTQY
TRBV5-4	TRBJ2-7	ASSGVGTSGTYEQY
TRBV2	TRBJ1-5	ASTEGFSGGNQPQH
TRBV27	TRBJ1-5	ASSFASGQPQH
TRBV5-1	TRBJ2-1	ASSSTGRDEQF
TRBV15	TRBJ1-5	ATSRAGGGQPQH
TRBV9	TRBJ2-5	ASSVLAGGETQY
TRBV6-5	TRBJ1-1	ASSLIRMTNTEAF
TRBV6-6	TRBJ1-1	ASRAAGKDTEAF
TRBV6-5	TRBJ1-5	ASGMGRWANQPQH
TRBV5-1	TRBJ2-2	ASSLISSGGLTGELF
TRBV14	TRBJ2-7	ASSQGSRSRRGYEQY
TRBV19	TRBJ1-2	ASSGTGGFYGYT
TRBV19	TRBJ1-1	ASSMRGAGTEAF
TRBV7-2	TRBJ1-1	ASSLDQAMNTEAF
TRBV11-2	TRBJ1-6	ASSPGNSPLH
TRBV2	TRBJ1-2	ASSATGGNYGYT
TRBV11-2	TRBJ1-6	ASSEGRGNSPLH
TRBV20-1	TRBJ2-5	SASTRGRFQETQY